This T cell receptor beta chain was sequenced during a study of OX40 agonist ivuxolimab in advanced cancers. Looking at the study overall: Patients assigned to dose escalation were diagnosed with hepatocellular carcinoma, melanoma, renal cell or head and neck cancer. Findings and caveats of the study: The study did not work out the antigen specificity of the expanded peripheral T cells.

Germline CDR1 and CDR2: SGHTA and FQGNSA. The CDR3 covers 16 residues. V dropped 4 bases and J dropped 1 base, with 14 bases sitting between them. This clone was detected once. The target antigen is unknown. The protocol was immunoSEQ multiplex PCR, while the TCRdb copy is restricted to in-frame clones and leaves out a portion. The sample lists more than 40,000 clones; about 88% were seen once. The sample consisted of CD4+ or CD8+ T cells sorted from blood, taken in a trial of the OX40 agonist ivuxolimab. This sequence originates from an adult with an advanced solid tumor such as melanoma, head and neck, liver or kidney cancer. The V call is TRBV7-2, the J call TRBJ2-1; D remains ambiguous. CDR3 bases: TGTGCCAGCAGCTCCGCTAACGGCGAATCCTACAATGAGCAGTTCTTC. The encoded protein is CASSSANGESYNEQFF.